The present entry profiles one T cell receptor (beta chain) with its context. This clone's antigen is unknown. The input lacks base qualities; no much larger clone sits a single base away. The entry originates in a study of blood T cells in healthy people across ages (dated by TCRdb to the mid-2010s). The study in broad terms: In model experiments, template switching captured about one uniquely barcoded TCR beta cDNA molecule for every two T cells. The study measured age-related changes in TCR beta repertoire diversity using deep sequencing normalized with unique cDNA molecular identifiers. The donors were split into four age groups: young (average around 15 years), middle-aged (roughly 39), aged (approximately 60) and long-lived (approximately 80). To avoid experimental bias, donors of different ages were distributed randomly across sequencing lanes. The study analyzed two additional independent replicas of 1 million unique cDNA reads from the same blood draw for two donors, one aged 18 to 29 and one aged 80 or older. The investigation overall reported the following: Estimates of total diversity from one million sequenced T cells were regarded as lower bounds and underestimates. Observed TCR beta diversity per million T cells fell roughly linearly with age, and a significant reduction was already apparent by age about 43. Because the CMV infection status of the donors was unknown, age-related changes in expanded clonotypes may potentially have been confounded. There was a strong correlation between observed TCR beta diversity and the percentage of naive T cells measured by flow cytometry. Because profiling used bulk unsorted PBMCs, naive and antigen-experienced compartments could not be compared conclusively. The long-lived group showed more naive CD4+ T cells, fewer expanded clones and increased TCR diversity than the aged group, suggesting age selection.

The library was prepared using 5' RACE. Sequenced on an Illumina HiSeq 2500. A second 7 to 11 cycle PCR used a sample-barcoded 5' primer and a J-beta primer mix. A unique molecular identifier was introduced onto each TCR beta cDNA molecule by a template-switch 5' adaptor carrying 12 random nucleotides. Each sample yielded at least 2.5 million CDR3-containing paired-end reads. First-strand cDNA synthesis was performed from all RNA using the Mint cDNA synthesis kit, with priming by a TRBC-specific oligonucleotide. Following uracil-DNA glycosylase treatment, a first 18-cycle PCR with universal primers M1SS and BC2_uni_R was performed on all cDNA. Per the source publication's procedure: For normalization, 1 million high-quality reads, each with a distinct molecular identifier, were randomly selected from each sample. Reads sharing molecular identifiers were discarded rather than binned into consensus sequences. MiTCR, with a Q25 quality threshold and the strictest error-elimination algorithm, was used for CDR3 identification, clonotype clustering and error correction. A nonparametric unseen species model with Euler transformation was used to estimate a lower bound on total TCR beta diversity. TCRdb took the public reads, trimmed them with fastp at Q25, ran MiXCR for clone calling and kept in-frame beta chains. Every CDR3 protein is listed once, alongside the most common genes and DNA of its rows. TCRdb assigned the V and J calls; the authors' analysis was not used. This sample lists approximately 690,000 distinct CDR3 sequences; under 65% were detected once. Over 30% of the sample is held by the ten biggest clonotypes.

There are 14 amino acids in the CDR3, from cysteine to phenylalanine inclusive. Only the CDR3 region is kept as DNA, spanning 42 bases read in frame from base 1. At the junction V is shortened by 6 bases and J by 8 bases, with 18 bases in between. The germline V gene provides CDR1 SGHRS and CDR2 YFSETQ. Donors were 40 or so systemically healthy Caucasian individuals from Russia aged 6 to 90 years. Around 9.7 milliliters of peripheral blood were collected from each donor into EDTA-treated Vacutainer tubes. Ficoll-Paque density-gradient centrifugation was used to isolate PBMCs, with at least 6.5 million per sample. Total RNA was extracted from PBMCs with Trizol reagent, with at least 5 micrograms obtained per sample. The percentages of naive CD45RAhigh/CD27high T cells were determined by flow cytometry on a PBMC aliquot from every donor.

Sequencing was done on a sample of blood. The chain uses TRBV5-1 and TRBJ2-1, with a weak D call of TRBD1 (5 bases match). The sequence derives from a man in his fifties or sixties in good health. The CDR3 protein: CASTAGQGDDEQFF. The bases read TGCGCCAGCACCGCCGGGCAGGGCGATGATGAGCAGTTCTTC.